Listed here is a single TCR beta chain. Original analysis: Reference gene primer amplification in the assay estimated nucleated cell counts. Libraries were prepared by immunoSEQ multiplex PCR; TCRdb keeps only in-frame clonotypes and omits some of them. That table is the source of V, J and clone size, and D and trimming were worked out from the DNA. The table records about 140,000 clones, around four fifths of them present only once. The sample belongs to a study of blood T cell repertoires in COVID-19. Those enrolled, adults aged 18 to 89 years, came from around 24 US areas. Looked up from germline, CDR1 is SNHLY and CDR2 is FYNNEI. The CDR3 covers 17 residues. Losses at the gene ends were 6 bases for V and 4 bases for J; bases not matched to a gene: 11.

This chain uses TRBV2 with TRBJ2-6, with 8 bases fitting TRBD2. This clonotype originated in a woman in her 40s who had recovered from COVID-19. Sequenced: PBMCs or T cells enriched from blood (not recorded which). The CDR3, as DNA: TGTGCCAGCAGGATCCCGAGCGGGGGTCTGGGGGCCAACGTCCTGACTTTC. This codes for CASRIPSGGLGANVLTF.